Included here is one T cell receptor beta chain sequence, with context. Its antigen is unknown. The record originates from a study of T cell repertoires in cytomegalovirus infection. Study as a whole: TCR beta signatures that were public indicated CMV infection and matching HLA type.

TCRdb ran MiXCR on the reads and lists one entry per CDR3 protein. The sample shows roughly 720,000 distinct CDR3 sequences, under 40% of them seen only once. General study findings and limits: In two of eight donors, the top clonotype was HLA-C-restricted CMV-specific.

V gave up 4 bases and J gave up 0 bases; unmatched junction bases: 3. The CDR3 loop spans 14 amino acids. V and J are TRBV12-3 or TRBV12-4 and TRBJ2-7, with 7 bases lining up with TRBD2. This sequence originates from a human donor in good health (CMV status not recorded). Some clones in this sample may be carry-over from other donors' samples. Input material: PBMCs. CDR3 nucleotide sequence: TGTGCCAGCAGTTCTCCTAGCGGCTCCTACGAGCAGTACTTC. It codes for CASSSPSGSYEQYF.